Following are 21 T cell receptor beta chains from one sample sequenced in a study of beta chain features in type 1 diabetes. Sequenced material consisted of expressed TCRB transcripts (all of the isolated RNA was reverse transcribed). Assay used: immunoSEQ multiplex PCR; TCRdb lists only in-frame clones, some missing. The sample consists of 300,000 to 450,000 clones, around 10% of them appearing once. Findings and caveats of the study: In every one of the four CD4+ subsets, TCRB CDR3s were moderately but significantly shorter in Type 1 diabetes patients.

Their antigen targets remain unknown. The specimen was central memory CD4+ T cells from blood. The receptor set was obtained from a man aged 30 to 45 with type 1 diabetes.

There are a few counts of this clone. This rearrangement joins TRBV7-9 to TRBJ1-5; weak D call: TRBD1 (5 bases). Deletions cut 2 bases from V and 4 bases from J, with 12 bases between. CDR1 SEHNR and CDR2 FQNEAQ come from the germline V gene (reference sequence). This CDR3 is built from 15 residues. CDR3 amino acids: CASSLKSQANQPQHF. In nucleotides, the CDR3 is TGTGCCAGCAGCTTAAAGTCACAGGCTAATCAGCCCCAGCATTTT.

This clone has a handful of counts. The CDR3 reads CASSLFRGGQDVTQYF. In DNA, the CDR3 is TGTGCCAGCAGCCTTTTCAGGGGCGGACAAGACGTTACGCAGTATTTT. This chain joins TRBV5-4 and TRBJ2-3; D may be TRBD1 (6 bases). This CDR3 has 16 residues. The germline V and J ends were trimmed by 4 bases and 8 bases, with 23 bases remaining between them. In germline, CDR1 is SGHNT, CDR2 YYREEE (reference sequence).

J is TRBJ2-2 and V is TRBV6-1, with 7 bases lining up with TRBD1. V was pared by 6 bases and J by 1 base, with 5 bases of the junction left unmatched. Germline-derived CDR1 and CDR2 are MNHNS and SASEGT. This CDR3 has 15 amino acids. This chain's CDR3 is CASRYRDRNTGELFF. CDR3 bases: TGTGCCAGCAGATACCGGGACAGGAACACCGGGGAGCTGTTTTTT.

This clone was detected only a few times. This chain uses TRBV6-4 with TRBJ2-1, with a tentative D call TRBD2 (5 bases). V gave up 4 bases and J gave up 7 bases, with 17 bases separating them. Germline loops: CDR1 MRHNA, CDR2 SNTAGT. This CDR3 contains 15 residues. CDR3 amino acids: CASSVEWEPSNEQFF. CDR3 nucleotides: TGTGCCAGCAGTGTGGAGTGGGAGCCCTCTAATGAGCAGTTCTTC.

This clone was picked up a small number of times. V is TRBV18 and J is TRBJ2-2, with TRBD2 identical over 8 bases. This CDR3 spans 17 amino acids. Trimming cost V 1 base and J 3 bases; bases outside gene matches: 7. Germline values: CDR1 KGHSH, CDR2 LQKENI. CDR3 in DNA: TGTGCCAGCTCACCACATCGGGAGGGGCTCTACACCGGGGAGCTGTTTTTT. This encodes CASSPHREGLYTGELFF. Based on the CDR3 plus reference TRBV18 and TRBJ2-2, the full variable domain is NAGVMQNPRHLVRRRGQEARLRCSPMKGHSHVYWYRQLPEEGLKFMVYLQKENIIDESGMPKERFSAEFPKEGPSILRIQQVVRGDSAAYFCASSPHREGLYTGELFFGEGSRLTVL.

In its sample, this clone was seen a few times. The rearrangement uses TRBV7-9 and TRBJ1-2; D gene unclear. CDR1 and CDR2 (germline): SEHNR, FQNEAQ (reference sequence). Trimming took 2 bases from V and 0 from J, leaving 4 bases between them. This CDR3 has 13 amino acids. CDR3 protein: CASSLIPNYGYTF. The CDR3 DNA is TGTGCCAGCAGCTTAATCCCTAACTATGGCTACACCTTC.

This clone was picked up a small number of times. V gene TRBV28 combines with J gene TRBJ1-3, with D possibly being TRBD1 (6 bases). Germline-derived CDR1 and CDR2 are MDHEN and SYDVKM. CDR3 length: 16 amino acids. V lost 4 bases and J 2 bases, leaving 15 bases between the germline ends. CDR3 bases: TGTGCCAGCAGTTACCAGGGGATGGGCCCTGGAAACACCATATATTTT. Residues: CASSYQGMGPGNTIYF.

In its sample, this clone was seen many times. The chain has TRBV5-5 and TRBJ2-7; the match to TRBD2 covers 8 bases. Germline-derived CDR1 and CDR2 are SGHKS and YYEKEE (reference sequence). J was trimmed by 2 bases and V by 1 base; bases with no gene match: 11. The CDR3 extends over 17 amino acids. The CDR3 sequence is CASSLWFRGGQTYEQYF. As DNA, the CDR3 is TGTGCCAGCAGCTTGTGGTTCCGGGGGGGCCAGACCTACGAGCAGTACTTC.

This clone showed up just a few times. The V and J genes are TRBV18 and TRBJ1-4, with a possible D match to TRBD1 (6 bases). Germline CDR1 and CDR2: KGHSH and LQKENI. This CDR3 has 20 amino acids. V gave up 1 base and J gave up 0 bases, with 21 bases separating them. CDR3 residues: CASSPRGHWGMITTNEKLFF. The CDR3 DNA sequence: TGTGCCAGCTCACCACGGGGACACTGGGGCATGATTACAACTAATGAAAAACTGTTTTTT.

The sample holds many counts of this clone. The chain combines TRBV19 with TRBJ2-1, with unresolved D. Germline V gene sequence: CDR1 LNHDA, CDR2 SQIVND (reference sequence). This CDR3 contains 15 residues. Between the trimmed V and J ends, which lost 5 bases and 0 bases, there was a span of 11 bases. CDR3 sequence: CASSPEKSSYNEQFF. CDR3 DNA: TGTGCCAGTAGTCCAGAAAAGAGCTCCTACAATGAGCAGTTCTTC.

The chain is built from TRBV7-9 and TRBJ2-1; D gene uncertain. This CDR3 spans 14 amino acids. With 5 bases removed from V and 7 bases from J, the gap between germline ends came to 15 bases. Germline CDR1 and CDR2: SEHNR and FQNEAQ (reference sequence). CDR3 DNA: TGTGCCAGCAGCCAACTAAGTGGTTATAATGAGCAGTTCTTC. Translation gives CASSQLSGYNEQFF.

The chain has TRBV2 and TRBJ1-1; TRBD1 is a possible D gene (6 bases). CDR1 and CDR2 from the germline V gene are SNHLY and FYNNEI. V lost 2 bases to trimming and J lost 7 bases, with 17 bases between them. The CDR3 totals 15 residues. The CDR3: CASSEKDRELLEAFF. DNA of the CDR3: TGTGCCAGCAGTGAAAAGGACAGAGAACTACTTGAAGCTTTCTTT.

The chain uses TRBV6-1 and TRBJ2-3; no clear D gene. Trimming took 4 bases from V and 0 from J, leaving 8 bases between them. The CDR3 spans 14 residues. Germline lookup yields CDR1 MNHNS and CDR2 SASEGT. The CDR3 sequence: CASSVGLSTDTQYF. The CDR3 DNA reads TGTGCCAGCAGTGTCGGCCTAAGCACAGATACGCAGTATTTT.

As DNA, the CDR3 is TGCGCCAGCAGCCAGGGCCTAGCGGAGTATTATTTGAACAATGAGCAGTTCTTC. As protein: CASSQGLAEYYLNNEQFF. The chain employs TRBV4-3 and TRBJ2-1; 7 bases are shared with TRBD2. The CDR3 is made up of 18 amino acids. The V and J ends lost 3 bases and 5 bases, in that order; junction bases with no gene match: 16. Germline assignment: CDR1 LGHNA and CDR2 YSLEER.

This sequence joins TRBV5-6 and TRBJ1-1; D is perhaps TRBD1 (5 bases). The germline CDR1 and CDR2 sequences are SGHDT and YYEEEE. V was trimmed by 0 bases and J by 5 bases, leaving 11 bases between them. The CDR3 is 14 amino acids. The CDR3 nucleotides are TGTGCCAGCAGCTTGGTAGGGGTGGGTACTGAAGCTTTCTTT. Its translation is CASSLVGVGTEAFF. The full variable domain, in which reference TRBV5-6 and TRBJ1-1 provide the parts outside the CDR3, is DAGVTQSPTHLIKTRGQQVTLRCSPKSGHDTVSWYQQALGQGPQFIFQYYEEEERQRGNFPDRFSGHQFPNYSSELNVNALLLGDSALYLCASSLVGVGTEAFFGQGTRLTVV.

There are a few counts of this clone. V is TRBV11-3 and J is TRBJ2-1; 12 bases agree with TRBD2. V dropped 5 bases and J dropped 6; count of bases not matched to a gene: 5. CDR1 is SGHNT and CDR2 is YENEEA in the germline V gene. The CDR3 runs 15 residues. CDR3 loop: CASSPLAGGGNEQFF. In DNA, the CDR3 is TGTGCCAGCAGCCCTCTAGCGGGAGGGGGCAATGAGCAGTTCTTC.

This clone has more than one count but fewer than ten. The rearrangement joins TRBV5-1 to TRBJ1-3; D unresolved. This CDR3 has 15 residues. Germline lookup yields CDR1 SGHRS and CDR2 YFSETQ. V lost 0 bases and J 4 bases, leaving 11 bases between the germline ends. CDR3: CASSLGASTGNTIYF. The CDR3 DNA is TGCGCCAGCAGCTTGGGGGCCTCAACAGGAAACACCATATATTTT.

In this sample, this clone turned up a few times. The rearrangement links TRBV7-9 to TRBJ2-5; 9 nucleotides align to TRBD2. Germline V gene sequence: CDR1 SEHNR, CDR2 FQNEAQ (reference sequence). The V segment lost 5 bases and the J segment 4 bases; nucleotides outside the gene matches: 14. The CDR3 length is 17 residues. CDR3: CASSILAGVLVGETQYF. The CDR3, as DNA: TGTGCCAGCAGCATTTTAGCGGGAGTACTTGTAGGAGAGACCCAGTACTTC. Full variable domain (outside the CDR3, taken from reference TRBV7-9 and TRBJ2-5): DTGVSQNPRHKITKRGQNVTFRCDPISEHNRLYWYRQTLGQGPEFLTYFQNEAQLEKSRLLSDRFSAERPKGSFSTLEIQRTEQGDSAMYLCASSILAGVLVGETQYFGPGTRLLVL.

This clone was recorded many times. The genes are TRBV28 and TRBJ2-1, with a tentative D call TRBD2 (7 bases). CDR1 MDHEN and CDR2 SYDVKM come from the germline V gene. V dropped 2 bases and J dropped 3 bases, with 11 bases sitting between them. CDR3 size: 15 residues. The CDR3 protein is CASSLPAGHYNEQFF. The CDR3 DNA sequence: TGTGCCAGCAGTTTACCAGCGGGACACTACAATGAGCAGTTCTTC.

As concerns this clone: One end of the junction is discordant with germline, which a read error may explain. The rearrangement uses TRBV7-7 and TRBJ2-5; 8 bases line up with TRBD1. Germline CDR1 and CDR2: SSHAT and FNYEAQ (reference sequence). CDR3 length: 15 residues. DNA of the CDR3: TGTGCTAGCAGCTTAGGGGCAGGGGGCGAAGAGACCCAGTACTTC. Translating gives CASSLGAGGEETQYF.

The table lists this clone with a few counts. The gene calls are TRBV7-2 and TRBJ2-5, with TRBD2 matching 15 bases. Germline values: CDR1 SGHTA, CDR2 FQGNSA. The CDR3 length is 18 residues. V shed 8 bases and J 7 bases; nucleotides not matched to a gene: 17. CDR3 loop: CASCDAGLAGGRGGTQYF. The DNA of the CDR3 is TGTGCCAGCTGTGATGCCGGACTAGCGGGAGGGCGAGGCGGGACCCAGTACTTC.